This T cell receptor beta chain was observed in a study of shared clonotypes between healthy human individuals. Study as a whole: Researchers drew samples from two women and a few men aged 18 to 49. Study observations and caveats: Estimated richness was generally greater in naive than memory subsets.

CD45RO-negative CD8 cells positively selected for CCR7 made up the naive population, which excluded terminally differentiated effector memory CD45RA+ cells. The authors loaded 200 ng DNA, tens of thousands of T cell genomes, into sorted-subset replicate PCRs. Only in-frame clones appear in the TCRdb table, and some are missing; sequencing was by immunoSEQ multiplex PCR. The profile covers about 2.1 million clones, with 85% to 95% appearing a single time and approximately 1.6% taken by the ten largest. Turning to this clone: The antigen is not known.

Material for sequencing was naive CD8+ T cells from PBMCs. This TCR was sampled from a man younger than 35 in good health. Some clones in this sample may be carry-over from other donors' samples.

The CDR3 protein is CASSRGTTLYEQYF. The CDR3 region has the DNA TGTGCCAGCAGCCGGGGGACTACCCTATACGAGCAGTACTTC. V is TRBV7-9 and J is TRBJ2-7, with TRBD2 matching over 7 bases. The CDR3 sequence is 14 residues long. Germline V lookup: CDR1 SEHNR, CDR2 FQNEAQ (reference sequence). After removal of 5 bases from V and 4 bases from J, the junction contained 8 bases not matched to a gene.